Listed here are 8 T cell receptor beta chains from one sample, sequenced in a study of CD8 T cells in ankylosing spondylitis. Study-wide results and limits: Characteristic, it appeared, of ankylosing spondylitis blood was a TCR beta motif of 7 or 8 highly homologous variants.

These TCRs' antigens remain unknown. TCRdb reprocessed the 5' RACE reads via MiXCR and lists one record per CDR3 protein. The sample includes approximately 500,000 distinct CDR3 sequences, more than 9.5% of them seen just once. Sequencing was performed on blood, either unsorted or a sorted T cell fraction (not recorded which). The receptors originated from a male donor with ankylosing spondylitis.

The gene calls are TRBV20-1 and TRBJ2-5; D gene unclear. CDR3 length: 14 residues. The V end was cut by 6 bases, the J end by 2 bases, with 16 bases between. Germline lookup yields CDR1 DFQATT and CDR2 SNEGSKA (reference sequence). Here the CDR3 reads CSAQKVGLQETQYF. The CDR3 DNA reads TGCAGTGCGCAAAAGGTTGGGTTACAAGAGACCCAGTACTTC.

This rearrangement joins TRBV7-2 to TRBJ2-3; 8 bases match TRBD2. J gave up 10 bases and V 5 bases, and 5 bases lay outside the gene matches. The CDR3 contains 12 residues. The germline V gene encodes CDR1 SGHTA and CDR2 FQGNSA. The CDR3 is CASSARTSSQYF. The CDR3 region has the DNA TGTGCCAGCAGCGCAAGGACTAGCTCGCAGTATTTT.

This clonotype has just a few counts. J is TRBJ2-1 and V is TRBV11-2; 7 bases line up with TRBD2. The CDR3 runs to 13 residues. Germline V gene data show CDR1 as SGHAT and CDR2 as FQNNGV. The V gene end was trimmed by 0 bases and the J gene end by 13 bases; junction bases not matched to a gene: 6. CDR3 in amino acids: CASSLDLAGVQFF. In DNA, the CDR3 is TGTGCCAGCAGCTTAGATCTGGCGGGAGTCCAGTTCTTC.

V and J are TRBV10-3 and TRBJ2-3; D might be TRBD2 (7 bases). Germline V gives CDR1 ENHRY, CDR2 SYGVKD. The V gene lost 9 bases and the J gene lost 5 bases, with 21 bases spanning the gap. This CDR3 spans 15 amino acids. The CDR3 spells CAIGKDSQRGDTQYF. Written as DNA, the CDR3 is TGTGCCATAGGGAAGGACAGCCAGCGGGGAGATACGCAGTATTTT.

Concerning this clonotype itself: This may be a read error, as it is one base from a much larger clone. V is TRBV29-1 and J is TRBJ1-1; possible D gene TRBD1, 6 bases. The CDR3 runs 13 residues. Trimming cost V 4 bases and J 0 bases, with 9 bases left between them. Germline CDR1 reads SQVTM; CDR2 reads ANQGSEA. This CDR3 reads CSVGWTVNTEAFF. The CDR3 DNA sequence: TGCAGCGTTGGGTGGACAGTGAACACTGAAGCTTTCTTT.

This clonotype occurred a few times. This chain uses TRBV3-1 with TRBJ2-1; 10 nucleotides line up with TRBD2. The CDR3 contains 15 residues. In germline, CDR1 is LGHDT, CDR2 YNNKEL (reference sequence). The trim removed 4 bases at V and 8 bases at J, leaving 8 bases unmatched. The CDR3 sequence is CASSPSGRAGDEQFF. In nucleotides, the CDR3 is TGTGCCAGCAGCCCGAGCGGGAGGGCCGGGGATGAGCAGTTCTTC.

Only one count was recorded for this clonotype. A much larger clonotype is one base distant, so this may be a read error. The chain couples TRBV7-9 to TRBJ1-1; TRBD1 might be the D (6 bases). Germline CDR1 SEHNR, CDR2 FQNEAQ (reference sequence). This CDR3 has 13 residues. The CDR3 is CASSLGGRTEASF. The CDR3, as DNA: TGTGCCAGCAGCTTAGGGGGGCGCACTGAAGCTTCCTTT. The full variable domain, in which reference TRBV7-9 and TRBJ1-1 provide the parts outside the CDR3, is DTGVSQNPRHKITKRGQNVTFRCDPISEHNRLYWYRQTLGQGPEFLTYFQNEAQLEKSRLLSDRFSAERPKGSFSTLEIQRTEQGDSAMYLCASSLGGRTEASFGQGTRLTVV.

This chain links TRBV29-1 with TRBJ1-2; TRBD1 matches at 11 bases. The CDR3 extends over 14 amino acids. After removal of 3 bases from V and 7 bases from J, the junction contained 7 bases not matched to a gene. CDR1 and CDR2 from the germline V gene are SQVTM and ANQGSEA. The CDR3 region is CSVEGTGGEGGYTF. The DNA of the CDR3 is TGCAGCGTTGAGGGGACAGGGGGAGAGGGTGGCTACACCTTC.